These 3 T cell receptor beta chains were all obtained from the same sample, sequenced in a study of blood T cells in healthy people across ages. Combining a sample-barcoded 5' primer with a J-beta primer mix, a second PCR ran for 7 to 11 cycles. TCRdb reprocessed the 5' RACE reads via MiXCR and lists one record per CDR3 protein. The data show about 670,000 distinct CDR3 sequences, with around two fifths seen just once and around 30% held by the top ten. The sequencing input was blood. The receptors shown here come from a man older than 75 in good health.

The rearrangement links TRBV15 to TRBJ2-7; D is tentatively TRBD1 or TRBD2 (5 bases each). Between the trimmed V and J ends, which lost 0 bases and 6 bases, there was a span of 15 bases. This CDR3 comprises 15 residues. CDR1 and CDR2 from the germline V gene are LNHNV and YYDKDF (reference sequence). The CDR3 nucleotides read TGTGCCACCAGCAGAGAGGGGGATACGGTTCGCGAGCAGTACTTC. It codes for CATSREGDTVREQYF.

The chain couples TRBV5-1 to TRBJ1-3; D not certain. Germline values: CDR1 SGHRS, CDR2 YFSETQ. The V gene lost 0 bases and the J gene lost 3 bases, with 13 bases spanning the gap. This CDR3 has 16 residues. CDR3 residues: CASSLDRGRVGNTIYF. The DNA of the CDR3 is TGCGCCAGCAGCTTGGATCGGGGTCGCGTTGGAAACACCATATATTTT.

This clonotype showed up just a few times. The chain carries TRBV11-2 and TRBJ2-7; D might be TRBD2 (5 bases). The assigned J gene may be wrong: the sequence end matches TRBJ2-5 better. The CDR3 spans 13 residues. The germline gives CDR1 SGHAT, CDR2 FQNNGV. The CDR3 here is CASSSTRVETQYF. In DNA, the CDR3 is TGTGCCAGCAGCTCCACTAGGGTCGAGACCCAGTACTTC.